This T cell receptor beta chain is drawn from a study of blood T cell repertoires in COVID-19. CDR1 is SGHRS, CDR2 YFSETQ, per germline. CDR3 length: 17 amino acids. Trimming took 4 bases from V and 0 from J, leaving 16 bases between them. Clones were read by immunoSEQ multiplex PCR, and TCRdb kept only the in-frame ones, dropping some. The table lists 250,000 or so clones, about nine tenths of them singletons. Sequenced input: PBMCs or T cells enriched from blood (not recorded which). This rearrangement joins TRBV5-1 to TRBJ2-2; TRBD2 might be the D (7 bases). This receptor was identified in a young woman with acute COVID-19. CDR3: CASSLAGASANTGELFF. CDR3 sequence (DNA): TGCGCCAGCAGCCTCGCGGGGGCGAGCGCGAACACCGGGGAGCTGTTTTTT.